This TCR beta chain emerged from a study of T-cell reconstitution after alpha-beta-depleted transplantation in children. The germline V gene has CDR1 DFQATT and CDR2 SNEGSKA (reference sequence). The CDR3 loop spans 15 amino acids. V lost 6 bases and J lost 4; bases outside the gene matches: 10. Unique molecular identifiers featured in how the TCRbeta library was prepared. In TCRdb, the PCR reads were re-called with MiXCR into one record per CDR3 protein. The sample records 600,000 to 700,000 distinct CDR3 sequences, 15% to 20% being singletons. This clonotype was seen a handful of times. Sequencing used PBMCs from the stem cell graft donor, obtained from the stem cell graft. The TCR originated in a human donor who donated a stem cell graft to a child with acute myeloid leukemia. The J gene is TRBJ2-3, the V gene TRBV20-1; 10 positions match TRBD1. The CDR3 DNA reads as TGCAGTGCGCCACCAGGGACAGGGGCCCCAGATACGCAGTATTTT. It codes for CSAPPGTGAPDTQYF.